This T cell receptor (beta chain) was obtained from a study of neurological immune-mediated disorders. TCRdb redid the calling of the 5' RACE reads with MiXCR, one entry per CDR3 protein. The data hold roughly 25,000 distinct CDR3 sequences, with about 2.5% observed a single time. Trimming took 5 bases from V and 3 from J, leaving 10 bases between them. Germline V CDR1 and CDR2: SEHNR, FQNEAQ (reference sequence). The CDR3 extends over 14 amino acids. This clonotype was detected many times. The chain carries TRBV7-9 and TRBJ1-4; D is possibly TRBD1 (5 bases). Sequenced material: PBMCs. This TCR derives from a woman aged 50 to 65 with multiple sclerosis. The CDR3 DNA follows: TGTGCCAGCAGCCCCCGGGGGGCTAATGAAAAACTGTTTTTT. Its translation: CASSPRGANEKLFF.